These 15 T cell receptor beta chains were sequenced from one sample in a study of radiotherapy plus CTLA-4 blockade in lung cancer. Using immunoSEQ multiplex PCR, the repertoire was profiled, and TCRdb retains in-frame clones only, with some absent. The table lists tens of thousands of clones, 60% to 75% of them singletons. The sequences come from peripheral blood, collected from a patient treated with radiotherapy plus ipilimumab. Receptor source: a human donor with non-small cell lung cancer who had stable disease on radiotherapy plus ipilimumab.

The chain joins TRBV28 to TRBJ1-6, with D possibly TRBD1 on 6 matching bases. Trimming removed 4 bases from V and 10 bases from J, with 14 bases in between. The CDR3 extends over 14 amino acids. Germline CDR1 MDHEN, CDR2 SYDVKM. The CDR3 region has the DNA TGTGCCAGCAGTTCTGGGGGGCTTCGGTCACCCCTCCACTTT. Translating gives CASSSGGLRSPLHF.

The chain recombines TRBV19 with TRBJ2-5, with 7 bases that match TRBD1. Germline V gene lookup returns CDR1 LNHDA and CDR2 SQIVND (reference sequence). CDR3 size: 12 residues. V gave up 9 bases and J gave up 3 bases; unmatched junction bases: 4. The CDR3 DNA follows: TGTGCCAGCCTAACAGGGGAAGAGACCCAGTACTTC. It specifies CASLTGEETQYF.

The CDR3 here is CASSPIGDEKLFF. CDR3 in DNA: TGTGCCAGCTCACCAATTGGAGATGAAAAACTGTTTTTT. This sequence joins TRBV18 and TRBJ1-4; D is unclear. CDR1 is KGHSH and CDR2 is LQKENI in the germline V gene. The V and J ends lost 2 bases and 6 bases respectively, with 7 bases between them. The CDR3 is 13 amino acids.

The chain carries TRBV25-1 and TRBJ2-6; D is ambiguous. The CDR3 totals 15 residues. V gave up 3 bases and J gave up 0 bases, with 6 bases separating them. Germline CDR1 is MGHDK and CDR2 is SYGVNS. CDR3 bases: TGTGCCAGCAGTGACCTTACCTCTGGGGCCAACGTCCTGACTTTC. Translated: CASSDLTSGANVLTF. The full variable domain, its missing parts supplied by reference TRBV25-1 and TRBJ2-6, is EADIYQTPRYLVIGTGKKITLECSQTMGHDKMYWYQQDPGMELHLIHYSYGVNSTEKGDLSSESTVSRIRTEHFPLTLESARPSHTSQYLCASSDLTSGANVLTFGAGSRLTVL.

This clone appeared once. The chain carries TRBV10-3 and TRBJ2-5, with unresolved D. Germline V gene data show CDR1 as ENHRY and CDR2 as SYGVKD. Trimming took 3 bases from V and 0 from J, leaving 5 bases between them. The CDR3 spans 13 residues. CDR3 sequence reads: CAISEHHQETQYF. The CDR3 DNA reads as TGTGCCATCAGTGAACATCACCAAGAGACCCAGTACTTC.

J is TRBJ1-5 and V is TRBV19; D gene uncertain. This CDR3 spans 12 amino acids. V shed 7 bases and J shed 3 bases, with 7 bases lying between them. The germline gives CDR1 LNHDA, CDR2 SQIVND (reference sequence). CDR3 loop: CASIGTNQPQHF. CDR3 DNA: TGTGCCAGTATTGGCACCAATCAGCCCCAGCATTTT.

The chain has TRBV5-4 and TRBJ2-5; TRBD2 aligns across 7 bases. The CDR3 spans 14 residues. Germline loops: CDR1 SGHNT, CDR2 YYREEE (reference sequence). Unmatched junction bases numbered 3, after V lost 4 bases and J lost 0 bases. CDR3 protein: CASSHGGYQETQYF. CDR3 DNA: TGTGCCAGCAGCCACGGGGGGTACCAAGAGACCCAGTACTTC.

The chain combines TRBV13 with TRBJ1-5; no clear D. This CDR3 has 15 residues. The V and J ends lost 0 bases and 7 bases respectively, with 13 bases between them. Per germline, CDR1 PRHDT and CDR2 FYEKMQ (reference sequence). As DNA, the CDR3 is TGTGCCAGCAGCTTAGGTCGGGGTTCGCGACAGCCCCAGCATTTT. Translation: CASSLGRGSRQPQHF.

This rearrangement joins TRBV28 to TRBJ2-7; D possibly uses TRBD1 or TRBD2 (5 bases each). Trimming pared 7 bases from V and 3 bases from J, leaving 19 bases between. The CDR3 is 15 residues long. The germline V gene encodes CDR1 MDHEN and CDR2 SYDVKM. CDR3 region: CASILSGPGDYEQYV. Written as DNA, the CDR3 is TGTGCCAGCATTCTTTCGGGGCCCGGGGACTACGAGCAGTACGTC.

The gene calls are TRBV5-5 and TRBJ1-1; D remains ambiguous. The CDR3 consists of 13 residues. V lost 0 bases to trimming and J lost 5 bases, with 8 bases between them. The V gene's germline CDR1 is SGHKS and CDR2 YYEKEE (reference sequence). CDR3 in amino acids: CASSLEDLTEAFF. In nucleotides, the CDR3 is TGTGCCAGCAGCTTGGAAGACTTGACTGAAGCTTTCTTT.

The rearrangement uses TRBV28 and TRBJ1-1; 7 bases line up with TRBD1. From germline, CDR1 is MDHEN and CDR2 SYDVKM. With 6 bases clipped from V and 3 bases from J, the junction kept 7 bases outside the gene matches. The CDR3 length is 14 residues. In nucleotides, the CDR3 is TGTGCCAGCAGAACAGGGGCGTGGGACACTGAAGCTTTCTTT. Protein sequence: CASRTGAWDTEAFF.

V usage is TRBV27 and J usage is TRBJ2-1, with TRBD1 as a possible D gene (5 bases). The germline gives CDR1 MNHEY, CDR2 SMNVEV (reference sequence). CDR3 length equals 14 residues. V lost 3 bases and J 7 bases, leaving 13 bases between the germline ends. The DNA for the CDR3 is TGTGCCAGCAGTTTGCAGGGATCGATAAATGAGCAGTTCTTC. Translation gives CASSLQGSINEQFF.

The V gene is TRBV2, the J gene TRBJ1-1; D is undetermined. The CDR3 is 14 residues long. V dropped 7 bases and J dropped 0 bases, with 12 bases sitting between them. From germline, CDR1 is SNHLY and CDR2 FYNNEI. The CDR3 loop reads CASTKGLMNTEAFF. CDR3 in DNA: TGTGCCAGCACCAAAGGACTTATGAACACTGAAGCTTTCTTT.

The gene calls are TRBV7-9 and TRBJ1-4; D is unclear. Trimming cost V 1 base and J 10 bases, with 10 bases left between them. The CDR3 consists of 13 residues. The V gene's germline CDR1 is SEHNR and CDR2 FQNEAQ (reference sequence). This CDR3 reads CASSLGGLGKLFF. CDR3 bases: TGTGCCAGCAGCTTAGGAGGACTCGGAAAACTGTTTTTT.

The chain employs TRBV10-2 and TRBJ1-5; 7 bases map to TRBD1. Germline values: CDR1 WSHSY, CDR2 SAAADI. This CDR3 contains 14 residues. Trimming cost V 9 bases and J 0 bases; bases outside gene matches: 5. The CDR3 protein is CASGDRNSNQPQHF. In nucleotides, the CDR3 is TGCGCCAGTGGGGACAGAAATAGCAATCAGCCCCAGCATTTT.